One sample yielded the 15 T cell receptor beta chains listed below, sequenced in a study of post-analysis software for immune sequencing data (dated by TCRdb to the mid-2010s). The library came from PCR. TCRdb lists the instrument as Illumina HiSeq 2500. Unique molecular identifiers were incorporated into TCR beta cDNA libraries to reduce PCR and sequencing biases. TCRdb's own reprocessing of the public reads used fastp at Q25 and MiXCR and kept productive beta chains. A single entry per CDR3 protein holds the most common genes and DNA from its merged rows. The table for this sample lists around 700,000 distinct CDR3 sequences; approximately 60% of them were counted only once. The ten largest clonotypes hold about 11% of the sample. What the work shows at the level of the full study, not this receptor alone: Significantly higher frequencies in patients than in controls were found for roughly 5 TRBV segments, including TRBV5-6, TRBV5-1 and TRBV20-1.

No antigen is known for these receptors. Specimen: blood. All receptors come from a girl aged 2-10 years with multiple sclerosis.

The V and J genes are TRBV7-2 and TRBJ2-3; 8 bases agree with TRBD2. This CDR3 is 19 amino acids long. The germline V gene has CDR1 SGHTA and CDR2 FQGNSA. Germline trimming cut 3 bases from V and 1 base from J; bases unmatched to any gene: 15. CDR3 nucleotide sequence: TGTGCCAGCAGCTTTTTATCCGGGACTAGACGTGATGGCACAGATACGCAGTATTTT. This sequence encodes CASSFLSGTRRDGTDTQYF.

This clonotype appeared a few times. The rearrangement uses TRBV29-1 and TRBJ2-3; the match to TRBD2 covers 7 bases. The V segment lost 5 bases and the J segment 2 bases; nucleotides outside the gene matches: 10. Germline values: CDR1 SQVTM, CDR2 ANQGSEA. The CDR3 totals 15 residues. Here the CDR3 DNA reads TGCAGCGTTAACGGTTTGGCGGGAGTCACAGATACGCAGTATTTT. Translated: CSVNGLAGVTDTQYF.

CDR3 bases: TGCAGTGCTAGAGATCCTGGGCAGGGAGGGGACACTGAAGCTTTCTTT. The encoded protein is CSARDPGQGGDTEAFF. V is TRBV20-1 and J is TRBJ1-1, with D possibly being TRBD1 (5 bases). Germline values: CDR1 DFQATT, CDR2 SNEGSKA (reference sequence). Trimming took off 0 bases at V and 3 bases at J, with 17 bases between the two ends. This CDR3 has 16 amino acids.

The chain recombines TRBV24-1 with TRBJ2-7; weak D call: TRBD1 (5 bases). V lost 7 bases and J lost 9, with 18 bases in between. The germline gives CDR1 KGHDR, CDR2 SFDVKD. This CDR3 spans 13 amino acids. The CDR3 DNA follows: TGTGCCACCAGGGATGTACAGGCCTCGCGGCAGTACTTC. Amino acids: CATRDVQASRQYF.

The CDR3 DNA is TGTGCCAGCAGCTTACACTTGTCCGGGACGGCAAGCACAGATACGCAGTATTTT. It translates to CASSLHLSGTASTDTQYF. This sequence joins TRBV7-6 and TRBJ2-3, with D tentatively TRBD1 or TRBD2 (5 bases each). The CDR3 has 18 amino acids. In germline, CDR1 is SGHVS, CDR2 FNYEAQ. With 2 bases removed from V and 0 bases from J, the gap between germline ends came to 18 bases.

V gene TRBV20-1 combines with J gene TRBJ2-7; 10 nucleotides match TRBD2. Looked up from germline, CDR1 is DFQATT and CDR2 is SNEGSKA (reference sequence). The CDR3 extends over 13 amino acids. J lost 6 bases, V lost 3 bases, and 5 bases had no gene match. CDR3 coding DNA: TGCAGTGCTAGCCTGCTAGCGGGAGCCGAGCAGTACTTC. It yields the protein CSASLLAGAEQYF.

The chain employs TRBV9 and TRBJ2-7; 14 bases fit TRBD2. CDR1 and CDR2 (germline): SGDLS, YYNGEE. The CDR3 covers 16 residues. The V segment lost 7 bases and the J segment 6 bases; nucleotides outside the gene matches: 12. The CDR3 bases are TGTGCCAGCGGTGGACTAGCGGGAGGAGACCGACTCGAGCAGTACTTC. It translates to CASGGLAGGDRLEQYF.

V gene TRBV7-2 combines with J gene TRBJ1-2; D is ambiguous. From germline, CDR1 is SGHTA and CDR2 FQGNSA. V gave up 2 bases and J gave up 3 bases, with 10 bases separating them. The CDR3 totals 14 residues. CDR3 DNA: TGTGCCAGCAGCTTATGGGGAGAGGACTATGGCTACACCTTC. Its translation: CASSLWGEDYGYTF. Together with reference TRBV7-2 and TRBJ1-2, the CDR3 gives the full variable domain: GAGVSQSPSNKVTEKGKDVELRCDPISGHTALYWYRQSLGQGLEFLIYFQGNSAPDKSGLPSDRFSAERTGGSVSTLTIQRTQQEDSAVYLCASSLWGEDYGYTFGSGTRLTVV.

The sample holds a few counts of this clonotype. The chain joins TRBV20-1 to TRBJ2-5; 11 positions agree with TRBD2. Germline V gene data show CDR1 as DFQATT and CDR2 as SNEGSKA (reference sequence). The CDR3 extends over 15 amino acids. J gave up 3 bases and V 0 bases, and 3 bases lay outside the gene matches. The CDR3: CSARELGLAEETQYF. For the CDR3, the DNA is TGCAGTGCTAGAGAATTGGGACTAGCGGAAGAGACCCAGTACTTC.

This clonotype was counted between two and nine times. This rearrangement joins TRBV11-3 to TRBJ1-2, with 7 bases matching TRBD1. CDR3 length equals 14 residues. Losses at the gene ends were 4 bases for V and 2 bases for J; bases not matched to a gene: 4. Germline V gene data show CDR1 as SGHNT and CDR2 as YENEEA. The DNA for the CDR3 is TGTGCCAGCAGCTCCGAGGGACAGAACTATGGCTACACCTTC. Translating gives CASSSEGQNYGYTF. Variable domain in full (rest from reference TRBV11-3 and TRBJ1-2): EAGVVQSPRYKIIEKKQPVAFWCNPISGHNTLYWYLQNLGQGPELLIRYENEEAVDDSQLPKDRFSAERLKGVDSTLKIQPAELGDSAVYLCASSSEGQNYGYTFGSGTRLTVV.

The J gene is TRBJ2-5, the V gene TRBV27, with 12 bases matching TRBD1. Germline loops: CDR1 MNHEY, CDR2 SMNVEV (reference sequence). After removal of 2 bases from V and 11 bases from J, the junction contained 15 bases not matched to a gene. This CDR3 has 17 residues. The CDR3 coding sequence is TGTGCCAGCAGTTTAAGATTGAAGGGACAGGGGGCGCGGGAGCAGTACTTC. Amino acid sequence: CASSLRLKGQGAREQYF.

This rearrangement joins TRBV21-1 to TRBJ2-7; TRBD1 was called by the table and not checked on the DNA. TRBV21-1 is tagged as a pseudogene. The CDR3 is 14 residues long. The CDR3 protein is CASTKDTPSYEQYF. The CDR3 nucleotides read TGTGCCAGCACCAAGGACACCCCCTCCTACGAGCAGTACTTC.

V usage is TRBV13 and J usage is TRBJ2-3; perhaps TRBD1 as D (6 bases). This CDR3 comprises 16 residues. Per the germline V gene, CDR1 is PRHDT and CDR2 is FYEKMQ (reference sequence). V gave up 1 base and J gave up 1 base, with 12 bases separating them. CDR3 sequence (DNA): TGTGCCAGCAGCTTAGTGCCAGGGGAAGGCACAGATACGCAGTATTTT. This encodes CASSLVPGEGTDTQYF.

The chain links TRBV9 to TRBJ2-1; no clear D. The DNA end favors TRBJ2-7, so the J call may be wrong. The CDR3 sequence is 14 residues long. Germline values: CDR1 SGDLS, CDR2 YYNGEE. The CDR3 region is CASSGESSYNEQYF. The CDR3 nucleotides are TGTGCCAGCAGCGGCGAAAGCTCCTACAATGAGCAGTACTTC.

V is TRBV20-1 and J is TRBJ2-1; perhaps TRBD2 as D (5 bases). CDR3 size: 13 residues. Between the trimmed V and J ends, which lost 5 bases and 5 bases, there was a span of 13 bases. Looked up from germline, CDR1 is DFQATT and CDR2 is SNEGSKA (reference sequence). The CDR3 region is CSAEWESDNEQFF. CDR3 DNA sequence: TGCAGTGCTGAATGGGAGTCCGACAATGAGCAGTTCTTC.